This TCR beta chain is from a study of glioma-infiltrating T cells after dendritic cell vaccination. Overall study: Between about 2002 and 2012, patients got autologous tumor lysate-pulsed dendritic cell vaccines.

The time point here: after dendritic cell vaccination, including at tumor progression/relapse. Findings and caveats of the study: Complete blood and tumor specimen sets were limited to few patients. Higher pretreatment TIL content predicted longer progression-free time and survival.

The CDR3 has 14 residues. The germline V gene encodes CDR1 MNHNS and CDR2 SASEGT. The J segment lost 5 bases and the V segment lost 5 bases, leaving 4 bases of the junction unmatched. Clones were read by immunoSEQ multiplex PCR, and TCRdb kept only the in-frame ones, dropping some. The table has roughly 85,000 clones, 85% seen once. Remarks on this clone: The antigen remains undetermined.

The material sequenced was blood, taken after dendritic cell vaccination. The chain carries TRBV6-1 and TRBJ2-2; TRBD2 matches 8 bases. This clonotype was obtained from a human donor with glioblastoma. The CDR3 DNA sequence: TGTGCCAGCAGTCTGGCGGGAGGTACCGGGGAGCTGTTTTTT. Translating it yields CASSLAGGTGELFF.